These 15 T cell receptor beta chains originate from one sample sequenced in a study of OX40 agonist ivuxolimab in advanced cancers. Measured with immunoSEQ multiplex PCR; TCRdb has only the in-frame clones, and not every one. This table has approximately 58,000 clones, over 75% appearing once. Source: CD4+ or CD8+ T cells sorted from blood, taken in a trial of the OX40 agonist ivuxolimab. Receptors were obtained from an adult with an advanced solid tumor such as melanoma, head and neck, liver or kidney cancer.

The rearrangement links TRBV30 to TRBJ1-4; D is uncertain. The CDR3 is 13 amino acids. Trimming left V 3 bases short and J 4 bases short, with 9 bases between. CDR1 is GTSNPN, CDR2 SVGIG, per germline (reference sequence). The CDR3 here is CAWRYSLNEKLFF. In DNA form, the CDR3 reads TGTGCCTGGAGATACTCCCTTAATGAAAAACTGTTTTTT. The full variable domain, rest sourced from reference TRBV30 and TRBJ1-4, is SQTIHQWPATLVQPVGSPLSLECTVEGTSNPNLYWYRQAAGRGLQLLFYSVGIGQISSEVPQNLSASRPQDRQFILSSKKLLLSDSGFYLCAWRYSLNEKLFFGSGTQLSVL.

The chain carries TRBV19 and TRBJ1-2, with D tentatively TRBD1 (5 bases). V lost 7 bases, J lost 8 bases, and 14 bases lay in between. Germline V gives CDR1 LNHDA, CDR2 SQIVND (reference sequence). The CDR3 is made up of 12 amino acids. The CDR3 loop is CASTTGRRGYTF. CDR3 coding DNA: TGTGCCAGTACTACGGGGCGGCGCGGCTACACCTTC.

V is TRBV13 and J is TRBJ1-1, with 7 positions matching TRBD1. In germline, CDR1 is PRHDT, CDR2 FYEKMQ (reference sequence). The CDR3 covers 14 residues. The V and J ends lost 4 bases and 6 bases, in that order; junction bases with no gene match: 8. CDR3 bases: TGTGCCAGCAGCTCCAGGGGGAATTTGGCTGAAGCTTTCTTT. Translating it yields CASSSRGNLAEAFF.

This clone was observed a few times. The genes are TRBV7-8 and TRBJ1-3, with D possibly TRBD1 on 5 matching bases. The CDR3 is 16 amino acids. Germline-derived CDR1 and CDR2 are SGHVS and FQNEAQ. V dropped 5 bases and J dropped 0 bases, with 14 bases sitting between them. CDR3 nucleotide sequence: TGTGCCAGCAGCCTACGACAGTCCCTCTCTGGAAACACCATATATTTT. It codes for CASSLRQSLSGNTIYF.

The chain combines TRBV12-5 with TRBJ1-1; D is ambiguous. Germline V gene lookup returns CDR1 LGHNT and CDR2 FRNRAP. Trimming cost V 0 bases and J 1 base, with 18 bases left between them. The CDR3 is 18 residues long. The CDR3 loop reads CASGLVLYPTPRNTEAFF. DNA for the CDR3: TGTGCTAGTGGTTTGGTTTTGTACCCCACACCGCGGAACACTGAAGCTTTCTTT.

The genes are TRBV6-5 and TRBJ2-2, with D unclear. The CDR3 consists of 13 residues. V was cut by 2 bases and J by 3 bases, with 4 bases left in between. Germline assignment: CDR1 MNHEY and CDR2 SVGAGI. CDR3 loop: CASSYQDTGELFF. CDR3 nucleotides: TGTGCCAGCAGTTACCAGGACACCGGGGAGCTGTTTTTT.

The rearrangement uses TRBV7-3 and TRBJ2-3, with a weak D call TRBD2 (6 bases). Germline CDR1 reads SGHTA; CDR2 reads FQGTGA. V was trimmed by 4 bases and J by 1 base, leaving 9 bases between them. CDR3 length: 14 amino acids. CDR3 DNA sequence: TGTGCCAGCAGCTCGGGACTCGGCACAGATACGCAGTATTTT. This codes for CASSSGLGTDTQYF.

The chain recombines TRBV4-2 with TRBJ2-4; TRBD1 agrees at 10 bases. The CDR3 runs to 17 residues. Looked up from germline, CDR1 is LGHNA and CDR2 is YNFKEQ. After removal of 1 base from V and 6 bases from J, the junction contained 9 bases not matched to a gene. The CDR3 DNA reads as TGTGCCAGCAGCCAAGTTGCACCGGACAGGGGGGGAAACATTCAGTACTTC. Translation gives CASSQVAPDRGGNIQYF.

The V gene is TRBV7-3, the J gene TRBJ2-3; weak D call: TRBD2 (7 bases). The CDR3 contains 16 residues. Germline-derived CDR1 and CDR2 are SGHTA and FQGTGA. Trimming took 4 bases from V and 4 from J, leaving 18 bases between them. The chain's CDR3 is CASSSELGGVSDTQYF. The CDR3 nucleotides are TGTGCCAGCAGCTCGGAACTAGGGGGGGTCTCAGATACGCAGTATTTT.

This clone was counted a single time. The rearrangement uses TRBV5-1 and TRBJ1-1; 7 bases match TRBD1. The germline gives CDR1 SGHRS, CDR2 YFSETQ. This CDR3 region has 15 residues. Trimming cost V 4 bases and J 0 bases; bases outside gene matches: 6. CDR3 nucleotides: TGCGCCAGCAGCACAACTGGACAGGTGAACACTGAAGCTTTCTTT. Translation gives CASSTTGQVNTEAFF.

The V call is TRBV14, the J call TRBJ2-7, with 12 positions matching TRBD2. J gave up 0 bases and V 2 bases, and 5 bases lay outside the gene matches. This CDR3 comprises 17 residues. Germline V gene lookup returns CDR1 SGHDN and CDR2 FVKESK. DNA for the CDR3: TGTGCCAGCAGCCAAACCCGACTAGCGGGAGTCTCCTACGAGCAGTACTTC. As protein: CASSQTRLAGVSYEQYF.

The rearrangement links TRBV5-5 to TRBJ2-5; D not certain. The germline gives CDR1 SGHKS, CDR2 YYEKEE (reference sequence). CDR3 length: 14 residues. Trimming pared 4 bases from V and 5 bases from J, leaving 15 bases between. The CDR3: CASSGQTHRETQYF. CDR3 DNA: TGTGCCAGCAGCGGTCAGACTCACCGGGAGACCCAGTACTTC. The full variable domain, with the rest looked up from reference TRBV5-5 and TRBJ2-5, is DAGVTQSPTHLIKTRGQQVTLRCSPISGHKSVSWYQQVLGQGPQFIFQYYEKEERGRGNFPDRFSARQFPNYSSELNVNALLLGDSALYLCASSGQTHRETQYFGPGTRLLVL.

This clone was seen only once. The gene calls are TRBV5-6 and TRBJ1-2; D is undetermined. Per the germline V gene, CDR1 is SGHDT and CDR2 is YYEEEE. V was shortened by 0 bases and J by 8 bases, with 14 bases between the two germline ends. CDR3 size: 14 residues. DNA for the CDR3: TGTGCCAGCAGCTTGGCCGCGGATCTGGGGGGCTACACCTTC. Amino acid sequence: CASSLAADLGGYTF.

Here the CDR3 DNA reads TGTGCCAGTAGTATAGGCCCACAGAGGGGGCGGAATCAGCCCCAGCATTTT. This sequence encodes CASSIGPQRGRNQPQHF. The J gene is TRBJ1-5, the V gene TRBV19; 7 nucleotides align to TRBD1. CDR1 and CDR2 from the germline V gene are LNHDA and SQIVND (reference sequence). V shed 1 base, J shed 4 bases, and the junction held 10 bases outside the gene matches. The CDR3 runs to 17 residues.

By proportion, this clone is medium-sized (0.01 to 0.1%). V usage is TRBV5-1 and J usage is TRBJ1-5; D perhaps matches TRBD1 (5 bases). V was clipped by 2 bases and J by 7 bases, with 13 bases between them. Germline CDR1 reads SGHRS; CDR2 reads YFSETQ. The CDR3 runs to 14 residues. The CDR3 is CASSLRGGEQPQHF. The CDR3 region has the DNA TGCGCCAGCAGCTTACGGGGGGGTGAACAGCCCCAGCATTTT.